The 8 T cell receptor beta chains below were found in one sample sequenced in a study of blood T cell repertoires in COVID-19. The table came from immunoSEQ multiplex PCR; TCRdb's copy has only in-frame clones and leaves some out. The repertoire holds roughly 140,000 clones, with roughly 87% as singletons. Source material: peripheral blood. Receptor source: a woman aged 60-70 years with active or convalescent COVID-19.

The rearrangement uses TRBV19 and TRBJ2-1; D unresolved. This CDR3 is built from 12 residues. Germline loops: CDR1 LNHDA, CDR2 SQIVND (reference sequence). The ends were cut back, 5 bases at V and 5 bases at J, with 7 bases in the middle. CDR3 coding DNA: TGTGCCAGTAGTCCCCGGGACAATGAGCAGTTCTTC. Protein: CASSPRDNEQFF.

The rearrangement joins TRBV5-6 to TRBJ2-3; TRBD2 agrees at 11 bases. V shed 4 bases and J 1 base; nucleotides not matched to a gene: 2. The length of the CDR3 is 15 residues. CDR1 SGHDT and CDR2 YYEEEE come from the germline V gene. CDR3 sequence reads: CASSTSGGRTDTQYF. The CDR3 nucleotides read TGTGCCAGCAGCACTAGCGGGGGCCGCACAGATACGCAGTATTTT.

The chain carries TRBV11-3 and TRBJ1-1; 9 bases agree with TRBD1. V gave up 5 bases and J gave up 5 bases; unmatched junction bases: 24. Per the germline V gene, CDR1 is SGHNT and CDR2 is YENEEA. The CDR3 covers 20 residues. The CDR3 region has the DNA TGTGCCAGCAGCCGCCGACATCCCGGGACAGGGAAAGCGCCGAGGACTGAAGCTTTCTTT. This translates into CASSRRHPGTGKAPRTEAFF.

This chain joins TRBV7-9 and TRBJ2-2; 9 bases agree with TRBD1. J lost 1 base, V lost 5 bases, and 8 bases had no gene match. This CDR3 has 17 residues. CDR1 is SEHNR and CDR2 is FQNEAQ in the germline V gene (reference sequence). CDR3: CASSGYPGQGNTGELFF. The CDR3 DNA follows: TGTGCCAGCAGCGGCTACCCGGGACAGGGGAACACCGGGGAGCTGTTTTTT.

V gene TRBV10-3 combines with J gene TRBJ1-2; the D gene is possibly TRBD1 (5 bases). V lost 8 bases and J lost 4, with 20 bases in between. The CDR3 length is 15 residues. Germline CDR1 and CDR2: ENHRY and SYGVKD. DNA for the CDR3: TGTGCCATCGGGACGCCGGTCCGGGACTCCTATGGCTACACCTTC. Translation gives CAIGTPVRDSYGYTF.

The CDR3 DNA sequence: TGTGCCAGTAGTATCGGCAGGGGAAACAATCAGCCCCAGCATTTT. This sequence encodes CASSIGRGNNQPQHF. This sequence joins TRBV19 and TRBJ1-5; tentatively, D is TRBD1 (6 bases). There are 15 residues in the CDR3. Germline values: CDR1 LNHDA, CDR2 SQIVND (reference sequence). Trimming shortened V by 3 bases and J by 3 bases, and 12 bases separated the two germline ends.

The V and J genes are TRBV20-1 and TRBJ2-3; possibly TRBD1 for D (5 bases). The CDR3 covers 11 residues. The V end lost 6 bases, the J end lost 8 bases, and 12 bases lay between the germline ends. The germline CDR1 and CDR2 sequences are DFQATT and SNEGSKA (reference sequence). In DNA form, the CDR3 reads TGCAGTGCAAGGACGGACACTACGCAGTATTTT. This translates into CSARTDTTQYF.

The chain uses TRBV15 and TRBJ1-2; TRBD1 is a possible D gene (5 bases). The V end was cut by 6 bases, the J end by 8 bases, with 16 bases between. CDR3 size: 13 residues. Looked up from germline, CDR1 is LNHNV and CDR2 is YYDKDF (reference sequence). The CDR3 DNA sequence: TGTGCCACCAGTACCCGGGACGGGGGAGGCTACACCTTC. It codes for CATSTRDGGGYTF.